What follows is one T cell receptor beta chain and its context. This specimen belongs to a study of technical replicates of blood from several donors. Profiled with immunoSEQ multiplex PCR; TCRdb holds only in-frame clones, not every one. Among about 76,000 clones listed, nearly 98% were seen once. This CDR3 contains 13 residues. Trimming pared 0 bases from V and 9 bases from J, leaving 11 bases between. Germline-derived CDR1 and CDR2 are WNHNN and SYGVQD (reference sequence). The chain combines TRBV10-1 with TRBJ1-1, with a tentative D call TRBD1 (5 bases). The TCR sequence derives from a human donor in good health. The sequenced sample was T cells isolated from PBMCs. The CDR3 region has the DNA TGCGCCAGCAGTGAGTCGGGGGGGGGAAAAGCTTTCTTT. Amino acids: CASSESGGGKAFF.